This is a list of T cell receptor beta chains from one sample in a study of cytomegalovirus exposure and HLA in healthy donors. Assay used: immunoSEQ multiplex PCR; TCRdb lists only in-frame clones, some missing. The sample table sets out about 41,000 clones. Sequencing was done on a sample of PBMCs. These receptors were collected from a man between 25 and 39 years old in good health and CMV-seronegative. The CDR3 runs from the conserved cysteine through the conserved F or W. Each record gives: J gene, D gene, V gene, CDR3 length, CDR3 protein, CDR3 DNA. D genes are given only for firm matches.

j_gene: TRBJ1-5
d_gene: NA
v_gene: TRBV7-9
len: 13
CDR3aa: CASSLQGNQPQHF
CDR3nt: TGTGCCAGCAGCTTGCAGGGCAATCAGCCCCAGCATTTT

j_gene: TRBJ2-1
d_gene: TRBD2
v_gene: TRBV4-1
len: 18
CDR3aa: CASSQLTQAGGPDNEQFF
CDR3nt: TGCGCCAGCAGCCAACTAACCCAGGCGGGAGGACCCGACAATGAGCAGTTCTTC

j_gene: TRBJ2-1
d_gene: NA
v_gene: TRBV9
len: 13
CDR3aa: CASSVEIYNEQFF
CDR3nt: TGTGCCAGCAGCGTAGAAATATACAATGAGCAGTTCTTC

j_gene: TRBJ2-1
d_gene: NA
v_gene: TRBV29-1
len: 14
CDR3aa: CSVAGNISDNEQFF
CDR3nt: TGCAGCGTTGCGGGGAACATCTCCGACAATGAGCAGTTCTTC

j_gene: TRBJ1-5
d_gene: NA
v_gene: TRBV27
len: 15
CDR3aa: CASSLLPTGNQPQHF
CDR3nt: TGTGCCAGCAGTTTACTACCCACGGGGAATCAGCCCCAGCATTTT

j_gene: TRBJ2-7
d_gene: NA
v_gene: TRBV5-6
len: 16
CDR3aa: CASSFTPQAELNEQYF
CDR3nt: TGTGCCAGCAGCTTTACCCCACAAGCGGAACTCAACGAGCAGTACTTC

j_gene: TRBJ2-3
d_gene: TRBD2
v_gene: TRBV6-4
len: 16
CDR3aa: CASSTGTNYGTDTQYF
CDR3nt: TGTGCCAGCAGTACCGGGACTAATTATGGCACAGATACGCAGTATTTT

j_gene: TRBJ2-5
d_gene: NA
v_gene: TRBV4-2
len: 14
CDR3aa: CASSQHSDSETQYF
CDR3nt: TGTGCCAGCAGCCAGCACTCGGACTCAGAGACCCAGTACTTC

j_gene: TRBJ1-5
d_gene: TRBD1
v_gene: TRBV30
len: 15
CDR3aa: CAWSGGQHSNQPQHF
CDR3nt: TGTGCCTGGAGCGGGGGACAGCATAGCAATCAGCCCCAGCATTTT

j_gene: TRBJ2-5
d_gene: TRBD2
v_gene: TRBV7-6
len: 15
CDR3aa: CASSFILAGEETQYF
CDR3nt: TGTGCCAGCAGCTTTATATTGGCGGGGGAAGAGACCCAGTACTTC

j_gene: TRBJ2-3
d_gene: TRBD2
v_gene: TRBV4-2
len: 19
CDR3aa: CASSQDRTSGGEHTDTQYF
CDR3nt: TGTGCCAGCAGCCAAGACCGGACTAGCGGGGGGGAGCACACAGATACGCAGTATTTT

j_gene: TRBJ2-1
d_gene: NA
v_gene: TRBV7-7
len: 16
CDR3aa: CASSLGGQGGDNEQFF
CDR3nt: TGTGCTAGCAGCTTAGGGGGGCAGGGTGGCGACAATGAGCAGTTCTTC

j_gene: TRBJ1-5
d_gene: NA
v_gene: TRBV4-1
len: 18
CDR3aa: CASSQEVPGGRSNQPQHF
CDR3nt: TGCGCCAGCAGCCAAGAAGTTCCCGGGGGAAGGAGCAATCAGCCCCAGCATTTT

j_gene: TRBJ2-7
d_gene: TRBD1
v_gene: TRBV27
len: 15
CDR3aa: CASSNINGQAYEQYF
CDR3nt: TGTGCCAGCAGCAATATTAACGGACAGGCCTACGAGCAGTACTTC

j_gene: TRBJ2-3
d_gene: TRBD2
v_gene: TRBV15
len: 18
CDR3aa: CATSRDSLIREGTDTQYF
CDR3nt: TGTGCCACCAGCAGAGACTCATTAATCCGGGAGGGCACAGATACGCAGTATTTT

j_gene: TRBJ2-2
d_gene: NA
v_gene: TRBV19
len: 13
CDR3aa: CASLVLNTGELFF
CDR3nt: TGTGCCAGTCTCGTCCTAAACACCGGGGAGCTGTTTTTT

j_gene: TRBJ1-1
d_gene: TRBD1
v_gene: TRBV5-1
len: 15
CDR3aa: CASSQGQGKNTEAFF
CDR3nt: TGCGCCAGCAGCCAGGGACAGGGTAAGAACACTGAAGCTTTCTTT

j_gene: TRBJ1-4
d_gene: NA
v_gene: TRBV9
len: 15
CDR3aa: CASSTQGVSNEKLFF
CDR3nt: TGTGCCAGCAGCACGCAAGGGGTGTCTAATGAAAAACTGTTTTTT

j_gene: TRBJ2-3
d_gene: TRBD2
v_gene: TRBV28
len: 15
CDR3aa: CASGKLAALTDTQYF
CDR3nt: TGTGCCAGCGGTAAACTAGCGGCCCTCACAGATACGCAGTATTTT

j_gene: TRBJ2-7
d_gene: NA
v_gene: TRBV6-5
len: 12
CDR3aa: CAVLGGSYEQYF
CDR3nt: TGTGCCGTCCTTGGAGGGAGCTACGAGCAGTACTTC

j_gene: TRBJ1-1
d_gene: NA
v_gene: TRBV4-2
len: 14
CDR3aa: CASSQFPLNTEAFF
CDR3nt: TGTGCCAGCAGCCAATTTCCCTTGAACACTGAAGCTTTCTTT

j_gene: TRBJ2-7
d_gene: NA
v_gene: TRBV6-5
len: 14
CDR3aa: CASSYGALSYEQYF
CDR3nt: TGTGCCAGCAGTTACGGAGCGCTCTCCTACGAGCAGTACTTC

j_gene: TRBJ2-1
d_gene: NA
v_gene: TRBV19
len: 14
CDR3aa: CASSFGTRRNEQFF
CDR3nt: TGTGCCAGTAGTTTCGGGACTCGGCGCAATGAGCAGTTCTTC

j_gene: TRBJ2-7
d_gene: NA
v_gene: TRBV7-2
len: 15
CDR3aa: CASSLVRQGTYEQYF
CDR3nt: TGTGCCAGCAGCTTAGTGCGGCAGGGAACCTACGAGCAGTACTTC

j_gene: TRBJ1-1
d_gene: TRBD1
v_gene: TRBV29-1
len: 12
CDR3aa: CSVGTGETEAFF
CDR3nt: TGCAGCGTAGGGACAGGGGAAACTGAAGCTTTCTTT

j_gene: TRBJ2-6
d_gene: TRBD1
v_gene: TRBV28
len: 18
CDR3aa: CASLRDRGVYSGANVLTF
CDR3nt: TGTGCCAGTCTCCGGGACAGGGGAGTCTACTCTGGGGCCAACGTCCTGACTTTC

j_gene: TRBJ2-5
d_gene: TRBD1
v_gene: TRBV29-1
len: 16
CDR3aa: CSVEITPRDRVPEQYF
CDR3nt: TGCAGCGTTGAAATCACTCCTAGGGACAGGGTGCCGGAGCAGTACTTC

j_gene: TRBJ1-6
d_gene: NA
v_gene: TRBV25-1
len: 14
CDR3aa: CASSPGRGGSPLHF
CDR3nt: TGTGCCAGCAGCCCAGGGAGGGGGGGATCACCCCTCCACTTT

j_gene: TRBJ1-5
d_gene: NA
v_gene: TRBV10-1
len: 12
CDR3aa: CALSGPNQPQHF
CDR3nt: TGCGCCCTTTCAGGGCCCAATCAGCCCCAGCATTTT

j_gene: TRBJ1-2
d_gene: TRBD1
v_gene: TRBV4-1
len: 15
CDR3aa: CASSSPPTGIGGYTF
CDR3nt: TGCGCCAGCAGTTCCCCCCCGACAGGGATAGGTGGCTACACCTTC

j_gene: TRBJ2-5
d_gene: TRBD2
v_gene: TRBV19
len: 16
CDR3aa: CATSRGGGRIQETQYF
CDR3nt: TGTGCCACCTCTCGGGGGGGAGGACGGATACAAGAGACCCAGTACTTC

j_gene: TRBJ2-3
d_gene: TRBD2
v_gene: TRBV7-9
len: 16
CDR3aa: CASSGLAGGTPDTQYF
CDR3nt: TGTGCCAGCAGCGGACTAGCGGGGGGAACACCAGATACGCAGTATTTT

j_gene: TRBJ2-7
d_gene: TRBD1
v_gene: TRBV14
len: 16
CDR3aa: CASSQNLLGQSYEQYF
CDR3nt: TGTGCCAGCAGCCAAAATCTCCTGGGACAGTCCTACGAGCAGTACTTC

j_gene: TRBJ2-1
d_gene: TRBD1
v_gene: TRBV15
len: 17
CDR3aa: CATSRDSPLRQGNEQFF
CDR3nt: TGTGCCACCAGCAGAGATTCTCCCCTTCGACAGGGCAATGAGCAGTTCTTC

j_gene: TRBJ2-7
d_gene: TRBD2
v_gene: TRBV4-2
len: 15
CDR3aa: CASSQEAGDPYEQYF
CDR3nt: TGTGCCAGCAGCCAAGAGGCGGGGGACCCCTACGAGCAGTACTTC

j_gene: TRBJ1-2
d_gene: NA
v_gene: TRBV29-1
len: 12
CDR3aa: CSYWAAAYGYTF
CDR3nt: TGCAGCTACTGGGCTGCTGCCTATGGCTACACCTTC

j_gene: TRBJ2-7
d_gene: NA
v_gene: TRBV7-3
len: 16
CDR3aa: CASSLWTSPIALEQYF
CDR3nt: TGTGCCAGCAGCCTATGGACATCTCCCATCGCCCTCGAGCAGTACTTC

j_gene: TRBJ1-1
d_gene: NA
v_gene: TRBV7-9
len: 15
CDR3aa: CASSLVRGVATEAFF
CDR3nt: TGTGCCAGCAGCTTAGTGCGGGGGGTGGCGACTGAAGCTTTCTTT

j_gene: TRBJ2-3
d_gene: NA
v_gene: TRBV6-5
len: 14
CDR3aa: CASGRELRTDTQYF
CDR3nt: TGTGCCAGCGGCAGGGAATTGAGGACAGATACGCAGTATTTT

j_gene: TRBJ2-7
d_gene: TRBD2
v_gene: TRBV10-1
len: 14
CDR3aa: CASNPRGAAYEQYF
CDR3nt: TGCGCCAGTAACCCGCGGGGGGCGGCCTACGAGCAGTACTTC

j_gene: TRBJ2-5
d_gene: NA
v_gene: TRBV29-1
len: 13
CDR3aa: CSAALSGEETQYF
CDR3nt: TGCAGCGCCGCCCTATCGGGGGAAGAGACCCAGTACTTC

j_gene: TRBJ2-7
d_gene: NA
v_gene: TRBV6-1
len: 13
CDR3aa: CASAPTSAYEQYF
CDR3nt: TGTGCCAGCGCGCCGACATCCGCCTACGAGCAGTACTTC

j_gene: TRBJ1-1
d_gene: NA
v_gene: TRBV6-5
len: 16
CDR3aa: CASSYSIGQLNTEAFF
CDR3nt: TGTGCCAGCAGTTACTCGATCGGACAGTTGAACACTGAAGCTTTCTTT

j_gene: TRBJ2-7
d_gene: NA
v_gene: TRBV29-1
len: 12
CDR3aa: CSVGVMAYEQYF
CDR3nt: TGCAGCGTTGGAGTGATGGCCTACGAGCAGTACTTC

j_gene: TRBJ1-1
d_gene: NA
v_gene: TRBV2
len: 13
CDR3aa: CASRIRQNTEAFF
CDR3nt: TGTGCCAGCAGGATTAGACAGAACACTGAAGCTTTCTTT

j_gene: TRBJ2-2
d_gene: TRBD2
v_gene: TRBV11-2
len: 17
CDR3aa: CASSPRLAGARTGELFF
CDR3nt: TGTGCCAGCAGCCCTAGACTAGCGGGGGCCCGGACCGGGGAGCTGTTTTTT

j_gene: TRBJ2-7
d_gene: NA
v_gene: TRBV18
len: 14
CDR3aa: CASSALSSSYEQYF
CDR3nt: TGTGCCAGCTCAGCTCTTTCGAGCTCCTACGAGCAGTACTTC

j_gene: TRBJ2-7
d_gene: NA
v_gene: TRBV5-1
len: 14
CDR3aa: CASSLQASAYEQYF
CDR3nt: TGCGCCAGCAGCTTGCAGGCCTCCGCCTACGAGCAGTACTTC

j_gene: TRBJ1-6
d_gene: NA
v_gene: TRBV4-3
len: 14
CDR3aa: CASSRERGDSPLHF
CDR3nt: TGCGCCAGCAGCCGGGAAAGGGGCGATTCACCCCTCCACTTT

j_gene: TRBJ2-1
d_gene: NA
v_gene: TRBV10-3
len: 12
CDR3aa: CAISAHINEQFF
CDR3nt: TGTGCCATCAGCGCCCACATCAATGAGCAGTTCTTC

j_gene: TRBJ2-7
d_gene: TRBD1
v_gene: TRBV10-1
len: 12
CDR3aa: CATGRDREEQYF
CDR3nt: TGCGCCACCGGTCGGGACAGGGAAGAGCAGTACTTC

j_gene: TRBJ2-1
d_gene: NA
v_gene: TRBV6-1
len: 13
CDR3aa: CASKPSSYNEQFF
CDR3nt: TGTGCCAGCAAACCGAGCTCCTACAATGAGCAGTTCTTC

j_gene: TRBJ2-7
d_gene: TRBD2
v_gene: TRBV23-1
len: 16
CDR3aa: CASRDIQGLAGNEQYF
CDR3nt: TGCGCCAGCCGGGACATACAAGGACTAGCGGGAAACGAGCAGTACTTC

j_gene: TRBJ1-1
d_gene: NA
v_gene: TRBV2
len: 13
CDR3aa: CASSEGDGTEAFF
CDR3nt: TGTGCCAGCAGTGAGGGCGATGGCACTGAAGCTTTCTTT

j_gene: TRBJ1-6
d_gene: NA
v_gene: TRBV9
len: 15
CDR3aa: CASSMRGNYNSPLHF
CDR3nt: TGTGCCAGCAGCATGCGGGGAAACTATAATTCACCCCTCCACTTT

j_gene: TRBJ2-1
d_gene: TRBD2
v_gene: TRBV15
len: 14
CDR3aa: CATSARTSANEQFF
CDR3nt: TGTGCCACCAGCGCCCGGACTAGCGCCAATGAGCAGTTCTTC

j_gene: TRBJ1-1
d_gene: TRBD1
v_gene: TRBV6-1
len: 14
CDR3aa: CASSGDSYYTEAFF
CDR3nt: TGTGCCAGCAGTGGGGACAGTTACTACACTGAAGCTTTCTTT

j_gene: TRBJ2-5
d_gene: TRBD2
v_gene: TRBV27
len: 16
CDR3aa: CASSLSGTSGRQTQYF
CDR3nt: TGTGCCAGCAGTTTATCCGGGACTAGCGGGAGACAGACCCAGTACTTC